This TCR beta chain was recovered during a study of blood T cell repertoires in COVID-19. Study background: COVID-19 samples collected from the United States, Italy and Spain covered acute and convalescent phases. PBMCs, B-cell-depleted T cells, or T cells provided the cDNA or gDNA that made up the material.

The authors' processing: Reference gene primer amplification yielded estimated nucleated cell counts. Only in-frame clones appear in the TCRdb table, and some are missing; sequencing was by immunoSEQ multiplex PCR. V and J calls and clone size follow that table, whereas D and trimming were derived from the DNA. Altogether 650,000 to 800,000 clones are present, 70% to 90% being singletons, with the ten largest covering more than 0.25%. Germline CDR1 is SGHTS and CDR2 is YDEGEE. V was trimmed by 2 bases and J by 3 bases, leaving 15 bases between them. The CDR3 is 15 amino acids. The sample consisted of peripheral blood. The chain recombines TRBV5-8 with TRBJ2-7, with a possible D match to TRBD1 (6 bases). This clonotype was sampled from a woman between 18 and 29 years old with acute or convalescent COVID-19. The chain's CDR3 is CASSLYGTSFYEQYF. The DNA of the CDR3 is TGTGCCAGCAGCTTATATGGGACAAGTTTCTACGAGCAGTACTTC.